Given below is one TCR beta chain in context. These data are taken from a study of blood T cell repertoires in COVID-19. The CDR3 totals 16 residues. Germline CDR1 LGHNT, CDR2 FRNRAP. V lost 0 bases and J 4 bases, leaving 14 bases between the germline ends. Produced via immunoSEQ multiplex PCR; TCRdb's table is partial and in-frame only. This table has fewer than 150,000 clones, under 80% appearing once. The receptor comes from a man between 65 and 85 years old with acute or convalescent COVID-19. Source material: peripheral blood. The gene calls are TRBV12-5 and TRBJ2-3; D is possibly TRBD2 (7 bases). For the CDR3, the DNA is TGTGCTAGTGGTTTGGTAGGGGGGGGCCCTTCAGATACGCAGTATTTT. Translation: CASGLVGGGPSDTQYF. Variable domain in full (rest from reference TRBV12-5 and TRBJ2-3): DARVTQTPRHKVTEMGQEVTMRCQPILGHNTVFWYRQTMMQGLELLAYFRNRAPLDDSGMPKDRFSAEMPDATLATLKIQPSEPRDSAVYFCASGLVGGGPSDTQYFGPGTRLTVL.